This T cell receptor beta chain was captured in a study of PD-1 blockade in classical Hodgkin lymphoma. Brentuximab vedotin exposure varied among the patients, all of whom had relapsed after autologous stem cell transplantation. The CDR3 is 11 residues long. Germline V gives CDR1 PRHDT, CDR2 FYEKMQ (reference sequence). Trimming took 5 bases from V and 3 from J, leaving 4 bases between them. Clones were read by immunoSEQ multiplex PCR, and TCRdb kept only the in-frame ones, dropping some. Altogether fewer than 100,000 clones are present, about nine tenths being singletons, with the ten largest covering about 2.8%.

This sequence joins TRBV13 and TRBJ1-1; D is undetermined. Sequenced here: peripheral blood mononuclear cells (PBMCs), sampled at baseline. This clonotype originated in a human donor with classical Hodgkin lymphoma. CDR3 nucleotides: TGTGCCAGCAGCCCCCACACTGAAGCTTTCTTT. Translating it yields CASSPHTEAFF.